A selection of T cell receptor beta chains follows, all from one sample in a study of blood T cell repertoires in COVID-19. Method: immunoSEQ multiplex PCR; TCRdb's copy keeps in-frame clones and lacks some. The sample yields around 150,000 clones, roughly 90% seen once. Sequencing input: peripheral blood. These receptors were collected from a woman aged 55 to 70 with active or convalescent COVID-19. CDR3s include the opening cysteine and the closing phenylalanine or tryptophan. The D gene is left open where the match is weak. For some rows the clone size is stated as once, few or many, or as a class when expanded; others skip it.

>TRBJ1-3|.|TRBV6-5|.
TGTGCCAGCAGTTACCGGGTTTCCGGAAACACCATATATTTT
CASSYRVSGNTIYF
>TRBJ2-7|.|TRBV3-1/TRBV3-2|.
TGTGCCAGCAGCGGCAGGATCTCCTACGAGCAGTACTTC
CASSGRISYEQYF
>TRBJ1-5|.|TRBV19|.
TGTGCCAGTAAGGCGGGGGGGACTTTAATCAATCAGCCCCAGCATTTT
CASKAGGTLINQPQHF
>TRBJ2-7|few|TRBV6-5|TRBD1
TGTGCCAGCAAGAAAGGACAGGATGGGGGTTACGAGCAGTACTTC
CASKKGQDGGYEQYF
>TRBJ2-7|.|TRBV5-6|.
TGTGCCAGCAGCTCGGACACCAGGCGGGGCTCCTACGAGCAGTACTTC
CASSSDTRRGSYEQYF
>TRBJ2-7|.|TRBV2|TRBD1
TGTGCCAGCAAAGAAAAGGGACAGGTCGTCGACGAGCAGTACTTC
CASKEKGQVVDEQYF
>TRBJ2-7|.|TRBV18|.
TGTGCCAGCTCGGGCAGCACCTACGAGCAGTACTTC
CASSGSTYEQYF
>TRBJ2-1|.|TRBV6-4|.
TGTGCCAGCAGTGACGGCGGGGGCCTCTCCTACAATGAGCAGTTCTTC
CASSDGGGLSYNEQFF
>TRBJ1-2|.|TRBV12-5|.
TGTGCTAGTGGTTTGGTACAAGGGGCATCTAACTATGGCTACACCTTC
CASGLVQGASNYGYTF
>TRBJ1-2|.|TRBV5-4|TRBD1
TGTGCCAGCAGCCCGGACGGACAGGGCCCCTATGGCTACACCTTC
CASSPDGQGPYGYTF
>TRBJ1-1|.|TRBV4-2|.
TGTGCCAGCAGCCCCAGCGGGAACACTGAAGCTTTCTTT
CASSPSGNTEAFF
>TRBJ1-2|.|TRBV2|.
TGTGCCAGCAGGACCCAGACAGGCGGTGGCTACACCTTC
CASRTQTGGGYTF
>TRBJ1-3|.|TRBV4-3|.
TGCGCCAGCAGCCAAGGACAGTCGGGCTCTGGAAACACCATATATTTT
CASSQGQSGSGNTIYF
>TRBJ2-3|.|TRBV11-2|TRBD2
TGTGCCAGCAGCTCTCTAGCGGGGTTAACGCAGTATTTT
CASSSLAGLTQYF
>TRBJ2-7|.|TRBV6-2/TRBV6-3|.
TGTGCCAGCAGCGGACACTCCACCTACGAGCAGTACTTC
CASSGHSTYEQYF
>TRBJ2-7|.|TRBV5-5|.
TGTGCCAGCAGCTTGATAGGGGTCTACGAGCAGTACTTC
CASSLIGVYEQYF
>TRBJ1-2|.|TRBV19|.
TGTGCCAGATGGGGGGACTACACCTTC
CARWGDYTF
>TRBJ2-7|.|TRBV10-3|TRBD1
TGTGCCATCAATATGGACAGGGCATCTGAGCAGTACTTC
CAINMDRASEQYF
>TRBJ1-5|.|TRBV7-6|.
TGTGCCAGCAGCTTAGACCAGAATCAGCCCCAGCATTTT
CASSLDQNQPQHF
>TRBJ1-1|.|TRBV29-1|.
TGCAGCGTTGACCGCTTGGCCACTGAAGCTTTCTTT
CSVDRLATEAFF
>TRBJ1-5|.|TRBV29-1|.
TGCAGCGTTGGCACTAATAGCAATCAGCCCCAGCATTTT
CSVGTNSNQPQHF
>TRBJ1-1|.|TRBV18|TRBD1
TGTGCCAGCTCACCACAAACAGGGGGCACTGAAGCTTTCTTT
CASSPQTGGTEAFF
>TRBJ1-2|.|TRBV27|.
TGTGCCAGCAGTTTAAGTGTAGGACAGCCCTATGGCTACACCTTC
CASSLSVGQPYGYTF
>TRBJ2-3|once|TRBV19|.
TGTGCCAGTAGTGAGAGGGCTTCCGATACGCAGTATTTT
CASSERASDTQYF
>TRBJ2-7|.|TRBV2|TRBD1
TGTGCCAGCAGTCCCGGGACAGCCTTCTACGAGCAGTACTTC
CASSPGTAFYEQYF
>TRBJ1-5|.|TRBV18|TRBD1
TGTGCCAGCTCACGCGGACAGGGTGGTCAGCCCCAGCATTTT
CASSRGQGGQPQHF
>TRBJ1-1|.|TRBV29-1|.
TGCAGCACGAGTGCGGCAGCGAACACTGAAGCTTTCTTT
CSTSAAANTEAFF
>TRBJ2-2|.|TRBV9|TRBD1
TGTGCCAGCAGGAAATACGGGACAGGGGACACCGGGGAGCTGTTTTTT
CASRKYGTGDTGELFF
>TRBJ2-2|.|TRBV9|TRBD2
TGTGCCAGCAGCGTAGAGGCTAGCGGGGGCCTTAACACCGGGGAGCTGTTTTTT
CASSVEASGGLNTGELFF
>TRBJ1-5|.|TRBV12-2|.
TGTGCAAGTCGCCAGAAAGAGGGGGCAGGGCAGCCCCAGCATTTT
CASRQKEGAGQPQHF
>TRBJ1-1|.|TRBV5-1|.
TGCGCCAGCAGCTTGGCCCTCGTAGGGGCCACTGAAGCTTTCTTT
CASSLALVGATEAFF
>TRBJ1-2|.|TRBV6-1|.
TGTGCCAGCAGTGAAGGGGGCACGAACTATGGCTACACCTTC
CASSEGGTNYGYTF